A selection of T cell receptor beta chains follows, all from one sample in a study of identical twins. TCRdb called the 5' RACE reads again in MiXCR, with one record for every CDR3 protein. The sample records 120,000 to 150,000 distinct CDR3 sequences, roughly 3.2% being singletons. Sequencing used memory T cells sorted from blood. The source of these receptors is a man younger than 30 in good health. The CDR3 runs from the conserved cysteine through the conserved F or W. A D gene is named only where the DNA matches it firmly. A clone size is listed for some rows: how often the clone was seen (once, few, many), or a class if it is expanded.

14	TRBV30	TRBD2	many	TRBJ2-1	CAWSATSGSNEQFF	TGTGCCTGGAGTGCCACTAGCGGGAGCAATGAGCAGTTCTTC
14	TRBV25-1	-	many	TRBJ2-5	CASSDVRAEETQYF	TGTGCCAGCAGTGACGTCAGGGCTGAGGAGACCCAGTACTTC
12	TRBV7-2	-	-	TRBJ1-1	CVSSLGDTEAFF	TGTGTCAGCAGCTTGGGGGACACTGAAGCTTTCTTT
15	TRBV11-2	-	many	TRBJ2-1	CASSLDPGGYNEQFF	TGTGCCAGCAGCTTGGACCCCGGAGGTTACAATGAGCAGTTCTTC
13	TRBV29-1	-	many	TRBJ2-2	CSVGVANTGELFF	TGCAGCGTTGGGGTAGCGAACACCGGGGAGCTGTTTTTT
15	TRBV7-3	-	-	TRBJ2-1	CASSSGVTQISEQFF	TGTGCCAGCAGCTCGGGGGTTACCCAGATTAGTGAGCAGTTCTTC
16	TRBV6-1	TRBD2	many	TRBJ2-1	CASRKSGLAAGGEQFF	TGTGCCAGCAGAAAAAGTGGACTAGCGGCGGGAGGGGAGCAGTTCTTC
16	TRBV7-9	TRBD2	many	TRBJ2-5	CASSESIAGYQETQYF	TGTGCCAGCAGCGAATCTATAGCGGGATACCAAGAGACCCAGTACTTC
11	TRBV6-5	-	many	TRBJ2-6	CASFGANVLTF	TGTGCCAGCTTCGGGGCCAACGTCCTGACTTTC
16	TRBV19	TRBD1	-	TRBJ1-5	CASSTTGGQGNQPQHF	TGTGCCAGTAGTACTACAGGGGGCCAAGGCAATCAGCCCCAGCATTTT
17	TRBV5-6	TRBD2	few	TRBJ2-1	CASSPWGGSGRLDEQFF	TGTGCCAGCAGCCCATGGGGTGGCAGCGGGAGATTGGATGAGCAGTTCTTC
18	TRBV5-1	-	many	TRBJ1-4	CASSPYAGTPTSNEKLFF	TGCGCCAGCAGCCCCTATGCCGGGACACCCACGTCTAATGAAAAACTGTTTTTT
14	TRBV5-1	-	many	TRBJ2-6	CASSLDPGANVLTF	TGCGCCAGCAGCTTGGATCCCGGGGCCAACGTCCTGACTTTC
15	TRBV7-2	TRBD2	many	TRBJ2-3	CASSYQTSPTDTQYF	TGTGCCAGCAGCTACCAGACTAGCCCCACAGATACGCAGTATTTT
16	TRBV20-1	TRBD1	many	TRBJ2-1	CSASRTGTDPYNEQFF	TGCAGTGCTAGCCGAACTGGGACAGATCCTTACAATGAGCAGTTCTTC
19	TRBV5-1	TRBD2	many	TRBJ2-1	CASSARSPSGGWSSNEQFF	TGCGCCAGCAGTGCACGTTCTCCTTCGGGGGGTTGGTCGAGTAATGAGCAGTTCTTC
15	TRBV5-1	-	many	TRBJ2-3	CASSLAYGGSDTQYF	TGCGCCAGCAGCTTGGCCTACGGGGGATCAGATACGCAGTATTTT
12	TRBV7-6	-	many	TRBJ2-5	CASSRGGETQYF	TGTGCCAGCAGCAGAGGGGGGGAGACCCAGTACTTC
15	TRBV4-3	-	many	TRBJ1-3	CASSQTGGSGNTIYF	TGCGCCAGCAGCCAAACAGGAGGCTCTGGAAACACCATATATTTT
16	TRBV5-1	TRBD2	many	TRBJ2-5	CASSPQGTSLQETQYF	TGCGCCAGCAGCCCCCAGGGGACTAGTCTACAAGAGACCCAGTACTTC
13	TRBV20-1	-	many	TRBJ2-3	CSARSVLTDTQYF	TGCAGTGCTAGGTCGGTCCTCACAGATACGCAGTATTTT
14	TRBV3-1	-	many	TRBJ1-1	CASSQVGTSGGAFF	TGTGCCAGCAGCCAAGTCGGGACATCCGGCGGAGCTTTCTTT
13	TRBV15	-	many	TRBJ2-3	CATSRAGSDTQYF	TGTGCCACCAGCAGAGCCGGTTCAGATACGCAGTATTTT
17	TRBV24-1	-	many	TRBJ1-1	CATSDCPGTVGDTEAFF	TGTGCCACCAGTGATTGCCCCGGGACGGTGGGGGACACTGAAGCTTTCTTT
16	TRBV5-1	TRBD2	many	TRBJ2-5	CASSSLSGRAQETQYF	TGCGCCAGCAGCTCCCTAAGCGGGAGGGCCCAAGAGACCCAGTACTTC
17	TRBV7-8	TRBD1	many	TRBJ1-4	CASSATLSGTGSGKLFF	TGTGCCAGCAGCGCAACACTCTCAGGGACAGGGAGCGGGAAACTGTTTTTT
15	TRBV5-1	TRBD2	many	TRBJ2-2	CASSEAGANTGELFF	TGCGCCAGCTCAGAAGCGGGAGCGAACACCGGGGAGCTGTTTTTT
15	TRBV20-1	TRBD2	many	TRBJ2-1	CSAGLEGSGSDEQFF	TGCAGTGCTGGCTTAGAGGGTAGCGGGAGCGATGAGCAGTTCTTC